The entry below describes one TCR beta chain. The same CDR3 arises from other DNA sequences in this sample as well. The rectum was sampled with one to two pinch biopsies at colonoscopy. This table comes from immunoSEQ multiplex PCR, and its TCRdb copy is limited to in-frame clones, with some not included. The repertoire holds some 25,000 clones, approximately 71% seen once, with around 7.8% in the top ten. This CDR3 has 13 residues. Trimming removed 2 bases at V and 1 base at J, with 4 bases between. Germline V lookup: CDR1 ENHRY, CDR2 SYGVKD. The data belong to a study of pediatric ulcerative colitis.

The chain employs TRBV10-3 and TRBJ2-3, with D hard to call. The source is a boy under 18 with severe ulcerative colitis. The source material was gut tissue. In DNA, the CDR3 is TGTGCCATCAGTGAGGGAGGCACAGATACGCAGTATTTT. It specifies CAISEGGTDTQYF.